The TCR beta chain described here comes from a study of T cells in Graves' hyperthyroidism and ophthalmopathy. Findings and limits, study-wide: The model foresaw ophthalmopathy a median around 6.8 months prior to onset.

With 2 bases removed from V and 8 bases from J, the gap between germline ends came to 12 bases. The CDR3 consists of 13 residues. Germline lookup yields CDR1 MNHNY and CDR2 SVGAGI (reference sequence). Many counts were recorded for this clonotype. Antigen specificity is unknown. Amplified TCR beta CDR3 regions derived from RNA transcripts. Researchers ran a first-round RT-PCR on the TCR CDR3 using the HTBI primer set. Via MiXCR, TCRdb re-called the multiplex PCR reads, giving one row per CDR3 protein. The sample records approximately 410,000 distinct CDR3 sequences, about 15% being singletons. Each ophthalmopathy patient scored at least 3 on the Clinical Activity Score and at least 4 on NOSPECS grade, with duration under 3 months. Based on clinical symptoms, serum thyroxine and TRAb, thyroid ultrasound and orbital computed tomography, diagnoses were reached.

This TCR came from a man between 18 and 29 years old with Graves' ophthalmopathy. Sequenced: blood. V is TRBV6-6 and J is TRBJ1-2; maybe TRBD1 (5 bases). CDR3 DNA sequence: TGTGCCAGCAGTTACCGGCAGGGCGCGGGCTACACCTTC. The encoded protein is CASSYRQGAGYTF.